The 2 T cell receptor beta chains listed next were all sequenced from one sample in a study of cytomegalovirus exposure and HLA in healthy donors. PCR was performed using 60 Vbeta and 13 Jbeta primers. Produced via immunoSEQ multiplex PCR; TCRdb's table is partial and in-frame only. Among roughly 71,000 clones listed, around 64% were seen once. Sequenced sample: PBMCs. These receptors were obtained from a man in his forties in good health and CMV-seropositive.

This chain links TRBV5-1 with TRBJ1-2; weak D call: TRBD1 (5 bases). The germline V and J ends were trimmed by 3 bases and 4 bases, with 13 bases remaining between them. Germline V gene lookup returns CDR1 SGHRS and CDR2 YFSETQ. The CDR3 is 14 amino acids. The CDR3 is CASSSADDSYGYTF. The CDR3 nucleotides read TGCGCCAGCAGCTCTGCGGACGACAGCTATGGCTACACCTTC.

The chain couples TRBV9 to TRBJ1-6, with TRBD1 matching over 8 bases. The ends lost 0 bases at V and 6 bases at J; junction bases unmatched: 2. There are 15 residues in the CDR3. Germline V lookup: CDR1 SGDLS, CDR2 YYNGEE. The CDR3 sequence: CASSVVDRGNSPLHF. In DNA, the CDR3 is TGTGCCAGCAGCGTAGTCGACAGGGGTAATTCACCCCTCCACTTT.